The T cell receptor beta chain under discussion was sequenced for a study of cytomegalovirus exposure and HLA in healthy donors. The germline V gene has CDR1 MNHEY and CDR2 SVGAGI. The CDR3 sequence is 15 residues long. The V segment lost 1 base and the J segment 4 bases; nucleotides outside the gene matches: 3. 60 Vbeta and 13 Jbeta primers were used in PCR. Profiling relied on immunoSEQ multiplex PCR, and the TCRdb table lists in-frame clones only, not all of them. The profile shows approximately 220,000 clones, approximately 83% of them singletons. This clone was counted a few times. The sample taken for sequencing was PBMCs. The chain has TRBV6-5 and TRBJ1-2, with 10 nucleotides matching TRBD1. This sequence was found in a boy aged 2 to 10 in good health and CMV-seronegative. The CDR3 protein is CASSYYRTGGYGYTF. For the CDR3, the DNA is TGTGCCAGCAGTTACTATCGGACAGGGGGCTATGGCTACACCTTC.